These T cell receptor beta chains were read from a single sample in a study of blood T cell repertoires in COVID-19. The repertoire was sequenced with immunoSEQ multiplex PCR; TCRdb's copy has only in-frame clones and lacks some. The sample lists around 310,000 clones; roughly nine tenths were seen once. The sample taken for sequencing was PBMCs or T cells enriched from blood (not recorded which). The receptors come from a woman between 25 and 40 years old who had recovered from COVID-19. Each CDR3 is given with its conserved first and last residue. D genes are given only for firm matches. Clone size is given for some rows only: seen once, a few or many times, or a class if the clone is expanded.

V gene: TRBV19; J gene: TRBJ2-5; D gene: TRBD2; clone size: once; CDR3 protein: CASSRGVGFGETQYF; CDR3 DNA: TGTGCCAGTAGTCGGGGGGTGGGGTTCGGTGAGACCCAGTACTTC
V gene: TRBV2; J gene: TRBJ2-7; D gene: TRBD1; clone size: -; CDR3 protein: CASWLGTGEYEQYF; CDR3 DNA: TGTGCCAGCTGGTTAGGGACAGGGGAATACGAGCAGTACTTC
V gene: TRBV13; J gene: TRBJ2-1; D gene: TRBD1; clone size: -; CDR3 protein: CASSLPGQHNEQFF; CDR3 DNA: TGTGCCAGCAGCTTACCGGGACAGCACAATGAGCAGTTCTTC
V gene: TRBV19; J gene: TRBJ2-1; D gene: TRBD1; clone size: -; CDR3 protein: CASSNDRGSEQFF; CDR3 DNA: TGTGCCAGTAGTAACGACAGGGGAAGTGAGCAGTTCTTC
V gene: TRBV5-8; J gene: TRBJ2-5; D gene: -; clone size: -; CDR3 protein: CASSLDSTQETQYF; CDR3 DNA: TGTGCCAGCAGCTTGGACAGTACCCAAGAGACCCAGTACTTC
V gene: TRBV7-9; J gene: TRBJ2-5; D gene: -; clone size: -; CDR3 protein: CASSLEPGETQYF; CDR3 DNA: TGTGCCAGCAGCTTAGAACCGGGAGAGACCCAGTACTTC
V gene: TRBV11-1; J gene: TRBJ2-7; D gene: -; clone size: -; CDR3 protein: CASSLGVYGSTDEQYF; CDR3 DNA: TGTGCCAGCAGCTTAGGAGTGTATGGGAGTACCGACGAGCAGTACTTC
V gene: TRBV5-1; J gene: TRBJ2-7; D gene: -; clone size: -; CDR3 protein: CASSLDLRIYEQYF; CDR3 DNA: TGCGCCAGCAGCTTGGATCTTCGTATCTACGAGCAGTACTTC
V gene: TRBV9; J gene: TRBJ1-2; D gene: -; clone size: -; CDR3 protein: CASSVGRGGYTF; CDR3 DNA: TGTGCCAGCAGCGTAGGTCGCGGTGGCTACACCTTC
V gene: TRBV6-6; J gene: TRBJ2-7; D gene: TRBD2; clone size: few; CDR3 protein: CASSYGAGGPSEQYF; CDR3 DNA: TGTGCCAGCAGTTATGGGGCGGGAGGGCCCAGCGAGCAGTACTTC
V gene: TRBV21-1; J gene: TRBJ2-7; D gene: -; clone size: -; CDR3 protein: CASSHSGEQYF; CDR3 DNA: TGTGCCAGCAGCCACAGCGGCGAGCAGTACTTC
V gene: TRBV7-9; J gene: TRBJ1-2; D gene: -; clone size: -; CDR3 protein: CASSLAGGREEFYGYTF; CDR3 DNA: TGTGCCAGCAGCTTAGCGGGGGGGCGCGAAGAGTTCTATGGCTACACCTTC
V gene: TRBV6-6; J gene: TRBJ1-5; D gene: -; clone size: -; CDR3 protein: CASNTPGPTQPQHF; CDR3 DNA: TGTGCCAGCAACACACCTGGGCCCACTCAGCCCCAGCATTTT
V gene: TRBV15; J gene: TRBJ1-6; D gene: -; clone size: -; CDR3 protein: CATSRVKGDNSPLHF; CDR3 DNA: TGTGCCACCAGCAGAGTAAAGGGGGACAATTCACCCCTCCACTTT
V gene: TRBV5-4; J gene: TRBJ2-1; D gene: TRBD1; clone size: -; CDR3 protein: CASSFRDRTYNEQFF; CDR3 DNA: TGTGCCAGCAGCTTTCGGGACAGGACCTACAATGAGCAGTTCTTC
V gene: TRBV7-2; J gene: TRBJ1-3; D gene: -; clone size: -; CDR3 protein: CASSYTGIKTSGNTIYF; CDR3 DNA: TGTGCCAGCAGCTACACAGGCATTAAGACCTCTGGAAACACCATATATTTT
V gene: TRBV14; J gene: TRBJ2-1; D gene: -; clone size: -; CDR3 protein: CASKNGFSSYNEQFF; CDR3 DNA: TGTGCCAGCAAGAATGGTTTTAGCTCCTACAATGAGCAGTTCTTC
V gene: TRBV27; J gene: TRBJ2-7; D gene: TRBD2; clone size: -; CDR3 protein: CASSPLAGGNYEQYF; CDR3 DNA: TGTGCCAGCAGTCCCCTAGCGGGGGGGAACTACGAGCAGTACTTC
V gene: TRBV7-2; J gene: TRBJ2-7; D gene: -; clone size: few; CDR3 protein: CASSLGQGREQYF; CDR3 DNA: TGTGCCAGCAGCTTAGGCCAGGGGCGCGAGCAGTACTTC
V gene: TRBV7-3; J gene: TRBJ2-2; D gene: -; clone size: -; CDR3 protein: CASSPEFDTGELFF; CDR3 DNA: TGTGCCAGCAGTCCGGAGTTCGACACCGGGGAGCTGTTTTTT
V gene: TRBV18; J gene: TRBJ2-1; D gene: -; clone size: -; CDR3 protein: CASSPPGREQFF; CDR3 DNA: TGTGCCAGCTCACCACCAGGGAGAGAGCAGTTCTTC
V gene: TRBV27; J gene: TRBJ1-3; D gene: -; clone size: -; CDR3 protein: CASSFQGPGNTIYF; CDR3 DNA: TGTGCCAGCAGTTTCCAGGGCCCTGGAAACACCATATATTTT
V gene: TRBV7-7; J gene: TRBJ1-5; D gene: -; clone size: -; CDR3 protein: CASTVAGPDSSNQPQHF; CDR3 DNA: TGTGCTAGCACCGTAGCGGGGCCCGACAGTAGCAATCAGCCCCAGCATTTT
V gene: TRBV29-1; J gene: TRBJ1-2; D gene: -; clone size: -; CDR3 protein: CSVTTNTAGGYTF; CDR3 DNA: TGCAGCGTCACAACAAACACCGCCGGGGGCTACACCTTC
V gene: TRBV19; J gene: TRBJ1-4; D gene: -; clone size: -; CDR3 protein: CASRIRLGGEKLFF; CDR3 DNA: TGTGCCAGTAGAATACGGCTCGGGGGTGAAAAACTGTTTTTT
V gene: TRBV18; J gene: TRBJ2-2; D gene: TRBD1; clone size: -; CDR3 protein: CASSPPGQGFSGELFF; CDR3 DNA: TGTGCCAGCTCACCACCGGGACAGGGGTTCAGCGGGGAGCTGTTTTTT
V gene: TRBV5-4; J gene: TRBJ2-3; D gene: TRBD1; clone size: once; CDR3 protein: CASTADGEQGAPTDTQYF; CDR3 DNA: TGTGCCAGCACCGCAGACGGAGAACAGGGGGCGCCGACAGATACGCAGTATTTT
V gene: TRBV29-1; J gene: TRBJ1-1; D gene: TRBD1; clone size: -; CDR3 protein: CSVGGQAMNTEAFF; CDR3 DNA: TGCAGCGTGGGGGGACAGGCGATGAACACTGAAGCTTTCTTT
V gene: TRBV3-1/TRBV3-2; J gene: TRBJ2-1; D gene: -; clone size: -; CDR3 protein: CASSQSSLDFPPYNEQFF; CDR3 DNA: TGTGCCAGCAGCCAAAGTTCCTTGGACTTTCCCCCCTACAATGAGCAGTTCTTC
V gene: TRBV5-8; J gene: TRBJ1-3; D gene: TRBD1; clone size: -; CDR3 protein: CASSRGTGGNTIYF; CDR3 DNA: TGTGCCAGCAGCCGCGGGACAGGGGGAAACACCATATATTTT
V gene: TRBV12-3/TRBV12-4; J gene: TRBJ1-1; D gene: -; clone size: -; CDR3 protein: CASSLVTGGAFF; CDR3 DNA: TGTGCCAGCAGTTTAGTAACGGGTGGTGCTTTCTTT
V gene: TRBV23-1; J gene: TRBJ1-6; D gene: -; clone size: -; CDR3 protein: CASSLLFSLHF; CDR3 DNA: TGCGCCAGCAGTCTTCTGTTTTCCCTCCACTTT
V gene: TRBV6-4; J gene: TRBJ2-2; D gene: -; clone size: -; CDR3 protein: CASGKQGPASPGELFF; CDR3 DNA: TGTGCCAGCGGCAAACAGGGCCCCGCCTCCCCCGGGGAGCTGTTTTTT
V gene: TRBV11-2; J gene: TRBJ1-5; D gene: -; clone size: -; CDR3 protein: CASSAGTLLNSNQPQHF; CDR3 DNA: TGTGCCAGCAGCGCCGGGACACTTCTTAATAGCAATCAGCCCCAGCATTTT
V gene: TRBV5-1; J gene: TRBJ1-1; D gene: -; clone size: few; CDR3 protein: CASSLDSNTEAFF; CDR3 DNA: TGCGCCAGCAGCTTGGACAGTAACACTGAAGCTTTCTTT
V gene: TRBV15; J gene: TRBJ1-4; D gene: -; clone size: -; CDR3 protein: CATSRVRQDNEKLFF; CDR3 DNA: TGTGCCACCAGCAGAGTAAGGCAGGATAATGAAAAACTGTTTTTT
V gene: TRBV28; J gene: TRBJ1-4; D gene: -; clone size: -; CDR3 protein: CASSFPSPEKLFF; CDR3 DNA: TGTGCCAGCAGTTTCCCCTCCCCTGAAAAACTGTTTTTT
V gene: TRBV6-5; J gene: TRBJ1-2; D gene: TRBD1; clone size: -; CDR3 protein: CASRTGQWYGYTF; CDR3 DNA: TGTGCCAGCAGGACGGGACAGTGGTATGGCTACACCTTC
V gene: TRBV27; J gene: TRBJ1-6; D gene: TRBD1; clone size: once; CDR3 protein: CASSLSLTAGGRSPWNSPLHF; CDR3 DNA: TGTGCCAGCAGTTTATCGTTGACCGCAGGGGGCAGGTCACCGTGGAATTCACCCCTCCACTTT
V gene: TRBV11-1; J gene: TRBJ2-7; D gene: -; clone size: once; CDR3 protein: CASSPGGQLPYEQYF; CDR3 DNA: TGTGCCAGCAGCCCCGGGGGACAGCTTCCCTACGAGCAGTACTTC
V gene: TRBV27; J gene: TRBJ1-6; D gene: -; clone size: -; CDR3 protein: CASSFAGINSPLHF; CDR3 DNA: TGTGCCAGCAGTTTCGCCGGGATTAATTCACCCCTCCACTTT
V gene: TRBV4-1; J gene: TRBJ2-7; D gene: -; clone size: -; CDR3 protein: CASRGQNFYEQYF; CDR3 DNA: TGCGCCAGCAGAGGACAGAATTTCTACGAGCAGTACTTC
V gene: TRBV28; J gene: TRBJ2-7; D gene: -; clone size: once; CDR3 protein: CASSPGGSSYEQYF; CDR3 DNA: TGTGCCAGCAGCCCAGGGGGGAGCTCCTACGAGCAGTACTTC
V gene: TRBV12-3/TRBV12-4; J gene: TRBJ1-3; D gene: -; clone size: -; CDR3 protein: CAQTGSSGNTIYF; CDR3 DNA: TGTGCCCAGACTGGATCATCTGGAAACACCATATATTTT
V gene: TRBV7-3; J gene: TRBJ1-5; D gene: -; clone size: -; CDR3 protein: CASSVARRQPQHF; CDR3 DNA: TGTGCCAGCAGTGTAGCCCGGAGGCAGCCCCAGCATTTT
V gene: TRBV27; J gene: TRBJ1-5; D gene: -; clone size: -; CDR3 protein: CASSLEPGSHLLF; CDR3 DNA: TGTGCCAGCAGTTTAGAACCGGGATCCCACCTTCTTTTT
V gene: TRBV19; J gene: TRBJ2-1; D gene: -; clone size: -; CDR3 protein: CASSKGGRLNEQFF; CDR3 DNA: TGTGCCAGTAGTAAGGGTGGGAGGCTCAATGAGCAGTTCTTC
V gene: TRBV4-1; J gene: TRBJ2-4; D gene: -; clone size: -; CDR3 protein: CASSHPFAKNIQYF; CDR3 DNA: TGCGCCAGCAGCCATCCTTTTGCCAAAAACATTCAGTACTTC
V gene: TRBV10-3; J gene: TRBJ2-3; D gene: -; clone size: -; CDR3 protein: CATMIQGQGTDTQYF; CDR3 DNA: TGTGCCACCATGATTCAGGGGCAAGGCACAGATACGCAGTATTTT
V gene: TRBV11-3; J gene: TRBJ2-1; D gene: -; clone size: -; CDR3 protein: CASSLGTSRNEQFF; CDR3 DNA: TGTGCCAGCAGCTTAGGAACAAGTCGTAATGAGCAGTTCTTC
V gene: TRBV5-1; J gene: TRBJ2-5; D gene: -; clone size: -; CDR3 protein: CASSFRTVQETQYF; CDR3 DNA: TGCGCCAGCAGCTTTCGGACAGTCCAAGAGACCCAGTACTTC